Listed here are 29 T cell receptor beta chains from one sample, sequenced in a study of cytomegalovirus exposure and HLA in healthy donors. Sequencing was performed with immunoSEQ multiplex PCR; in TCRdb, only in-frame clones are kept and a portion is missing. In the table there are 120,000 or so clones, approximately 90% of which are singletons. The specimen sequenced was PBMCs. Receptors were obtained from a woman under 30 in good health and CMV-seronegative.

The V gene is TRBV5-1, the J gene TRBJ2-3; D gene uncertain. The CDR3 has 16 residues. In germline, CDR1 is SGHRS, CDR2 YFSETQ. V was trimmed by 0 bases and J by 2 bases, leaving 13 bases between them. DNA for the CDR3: TGCGCCAGCAGCTTGGAAGGAACAGCCCCCACAGATACGCAGTATTTT. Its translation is CASSLEGTAPTDTQYF.

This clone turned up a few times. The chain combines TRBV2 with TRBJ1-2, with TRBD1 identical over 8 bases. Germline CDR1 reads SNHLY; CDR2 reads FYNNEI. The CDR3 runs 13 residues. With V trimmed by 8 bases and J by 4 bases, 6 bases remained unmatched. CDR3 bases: TGTGCCAGCCTTCTGGGACAGGTCTATGGCTACACCTTC. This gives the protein CASLLGQVYGYTF.

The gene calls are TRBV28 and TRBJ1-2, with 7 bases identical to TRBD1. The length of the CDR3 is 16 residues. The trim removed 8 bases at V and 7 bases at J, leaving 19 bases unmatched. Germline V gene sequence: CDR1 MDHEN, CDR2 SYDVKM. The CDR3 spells CASHKLFEGGLGGYTF. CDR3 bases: TGTGCCAGCCATAAGCTCTTTGAAGGGGGCCTAGGTGGCTACACCTTC.

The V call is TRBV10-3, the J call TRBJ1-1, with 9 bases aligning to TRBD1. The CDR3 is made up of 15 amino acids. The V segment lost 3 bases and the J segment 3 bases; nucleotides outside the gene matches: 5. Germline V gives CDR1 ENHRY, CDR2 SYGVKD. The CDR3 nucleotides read TGTGCCATCAGTGACTGGACAGGGGCGGACACTGAAGCTTTCTTT. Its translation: CAISDWTGADTEAFF.

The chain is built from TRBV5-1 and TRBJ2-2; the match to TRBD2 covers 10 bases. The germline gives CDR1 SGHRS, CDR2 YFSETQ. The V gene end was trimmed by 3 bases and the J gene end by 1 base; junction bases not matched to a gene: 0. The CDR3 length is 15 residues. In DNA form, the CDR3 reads TGCGCCAGCAGCTGGACTAGCGGGAACACCGGGGAGCTGTTTTTT. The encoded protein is CASSWTSGNTGELFF.

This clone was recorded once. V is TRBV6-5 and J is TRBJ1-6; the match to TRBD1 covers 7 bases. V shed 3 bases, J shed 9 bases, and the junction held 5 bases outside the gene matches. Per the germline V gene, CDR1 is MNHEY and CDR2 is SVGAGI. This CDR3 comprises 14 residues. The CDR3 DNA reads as TGTGCCAGCAGTTATCGACAGGGCGGTTCACCCCTCCACTTT. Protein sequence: CASSYRQGGSPLHF.

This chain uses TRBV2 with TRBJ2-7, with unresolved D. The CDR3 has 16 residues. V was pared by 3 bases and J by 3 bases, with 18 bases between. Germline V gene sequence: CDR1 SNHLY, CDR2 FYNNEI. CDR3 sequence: CASSERPSTANYEQYF. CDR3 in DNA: TGTGCCAGCAGTGAGAGGCCTAGTACGGCCAACTACGAGCAGTACTTC.

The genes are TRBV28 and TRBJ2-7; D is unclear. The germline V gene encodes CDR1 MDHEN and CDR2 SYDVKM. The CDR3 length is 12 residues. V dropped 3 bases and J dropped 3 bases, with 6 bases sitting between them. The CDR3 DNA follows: TGTGCCAGCAGTTTGGCAGACTACGAGCAGTACTTC. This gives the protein CASSLADYEQYF.

This CDR3 reads CASSPRTSEVPHEQFF. The CDR3 DNA follows: TGTGCCAGCAGCCCTCGGACTAGCGAAGTTCCCCATGAGCAGTTCTTC. J is TRBJ2-1 and V is TRBV4-2, with 9 bases identical to TRBD2. This CDR3 has 16 residues. Looked up from germline, CDR1 is LGHNA and CDR2 is YNFKEQ. V was clipped by 4 bases and J by 8 bases; unmatched bases: 12.

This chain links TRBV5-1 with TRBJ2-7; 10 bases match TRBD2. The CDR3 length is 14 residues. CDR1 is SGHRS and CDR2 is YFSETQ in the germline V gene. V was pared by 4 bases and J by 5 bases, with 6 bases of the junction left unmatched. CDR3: CASSSSGGTHEQYF. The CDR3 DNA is TGCGCCAGCAGCAGTAGCGGGGGGACCCACGAGCAGTACTTC.

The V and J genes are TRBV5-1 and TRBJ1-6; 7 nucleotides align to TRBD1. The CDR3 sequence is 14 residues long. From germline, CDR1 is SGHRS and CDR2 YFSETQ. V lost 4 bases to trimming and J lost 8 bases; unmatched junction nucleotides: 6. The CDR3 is CASSVGQSYSPLHF. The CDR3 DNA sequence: TGCGCCAGCAGCGTGGGACAGTCTTATTCACCCCTCCACTTT. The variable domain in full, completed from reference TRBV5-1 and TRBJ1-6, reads KAGVTQTPRYLIKTRGQQVTLSCSPISGHRSVSWYQQTPGQGLQFLFEYFSETQRNKGNFPGRFSGRQFSNSRSEMNVSTLELGDSALYLCASSVGQSYSPLHFGNGTRLTVT.

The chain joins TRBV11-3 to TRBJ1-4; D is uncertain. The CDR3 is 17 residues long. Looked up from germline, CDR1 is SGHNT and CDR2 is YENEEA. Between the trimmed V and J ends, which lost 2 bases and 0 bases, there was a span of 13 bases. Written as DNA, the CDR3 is TGTGCCAGCAGCTTATTCCGGCTAGCCGCAACTAATGAAAAACTGTTTTTT. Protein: CASSLFRLAATNEKLFF.

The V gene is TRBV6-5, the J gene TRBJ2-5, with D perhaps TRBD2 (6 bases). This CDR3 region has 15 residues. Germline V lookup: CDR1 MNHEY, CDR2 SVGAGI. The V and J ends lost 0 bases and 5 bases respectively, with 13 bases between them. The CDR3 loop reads CASSYSNGGPETQYF. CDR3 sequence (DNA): TGTGCCAGCAGTTACTCGAACGGGGGTCCGGAGACCCAGTACTTC.

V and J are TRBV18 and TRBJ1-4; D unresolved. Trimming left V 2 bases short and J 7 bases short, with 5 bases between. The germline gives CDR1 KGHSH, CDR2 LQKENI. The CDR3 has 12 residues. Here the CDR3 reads CASSPEAEKLFF. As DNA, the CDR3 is TGTGCCAGCTCACCAGAAGCTGAAAAACTGTTTTTT. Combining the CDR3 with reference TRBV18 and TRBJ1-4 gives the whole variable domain NAGVMQNPRHLVRRRGQEARLRCSPMKGHSHVYWYRQLPEEGLKFMVYLQKENIIDESGMPKERFSAEFPKEGPSILRIQQVVRGDSAAYFCASSPEAEKLFFGSGTQLSVL.

CDR3 in amino acids: CASSFRGSGDSPLHF. The CDR3 nucleotides read TGTGCCAGCAGTTTTCGCGGTTCGGGGGATTCACCCCTCCACTTT. V is TRBV28 and J is TRBJ1-6, with D tentatively TRBD1 (5 bases). The V end lost 3 bases, the J end lost 8 bases, and 14 bases lay between the germline ends. Germline CDR1 MDHEN, CDR2 SYDVKM. The CDR3 contains 15 residues.

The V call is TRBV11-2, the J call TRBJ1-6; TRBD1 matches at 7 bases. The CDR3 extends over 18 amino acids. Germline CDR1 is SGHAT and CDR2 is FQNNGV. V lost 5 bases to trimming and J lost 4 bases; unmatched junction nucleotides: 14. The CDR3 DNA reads TGTGCCAGCAGCCCAACCTTATCGGACAGGACATATAATTCACCCCTCCACTTT. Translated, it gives CASSPTLSDRTYNSPLHF.

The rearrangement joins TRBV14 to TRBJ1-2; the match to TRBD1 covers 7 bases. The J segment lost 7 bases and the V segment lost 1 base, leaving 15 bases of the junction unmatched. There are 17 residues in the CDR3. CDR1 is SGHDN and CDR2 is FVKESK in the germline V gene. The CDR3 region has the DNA TGTGCCAGCAGCCAAGGGGGCCCCGGACAGGCGCGGGGTGGCTACACCTTC. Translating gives CASSQGGPGQARGGYTF.

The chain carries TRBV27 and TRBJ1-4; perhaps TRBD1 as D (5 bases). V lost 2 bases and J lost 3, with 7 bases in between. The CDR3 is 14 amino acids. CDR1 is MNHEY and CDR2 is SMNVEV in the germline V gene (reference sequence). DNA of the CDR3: TGTGCCAGCAGTTTAACAGGACCTAATGAAAAACTGTTTTTT. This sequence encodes CASSLTGPNEKLFF.

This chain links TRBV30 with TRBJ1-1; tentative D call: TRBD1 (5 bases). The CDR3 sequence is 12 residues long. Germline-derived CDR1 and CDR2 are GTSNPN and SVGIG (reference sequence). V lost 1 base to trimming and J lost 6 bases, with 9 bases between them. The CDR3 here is CAWSGTFAEAFF. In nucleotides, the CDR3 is TGTGCCTGGAGTGGGACATTTGCTGAAGCTTTCTTT.

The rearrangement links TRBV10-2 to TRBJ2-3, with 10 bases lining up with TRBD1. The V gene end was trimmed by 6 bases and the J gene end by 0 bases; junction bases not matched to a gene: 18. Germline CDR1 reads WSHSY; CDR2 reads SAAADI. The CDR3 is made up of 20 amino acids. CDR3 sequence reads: CASRPRQGATSFGSTDTQYF. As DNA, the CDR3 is TGCGCCAGCAGACCCCGACAGGGGGCTACGAGCTTCGGTAGCACAGATACGCAGTATTTT.

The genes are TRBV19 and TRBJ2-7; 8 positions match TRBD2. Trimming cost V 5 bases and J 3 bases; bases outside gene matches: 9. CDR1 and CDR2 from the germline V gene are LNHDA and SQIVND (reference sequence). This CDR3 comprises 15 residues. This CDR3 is CASSLSGGDLYEQYF. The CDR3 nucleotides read TGTGCCAGTAGTTTATCGGGGGGGGATCTCTACGAGCAGTACTTC.

CDR3 sequence reads: CASSRASRRSNTEAFF. Written as DNA, the CDR3 is TGTGCCAGCAGTCGGGCTAGCCGACGGTCGAACACTGAAGCTTTCTTT. This rearrangement joins TRBV27 to TRBJ1-1; D gene unclear. The CDR3 loop spans 16 amino acids. Trimming took off 5 bases at V and 1 base at J, with 17 bases between the two ends. Per germline, CDR1 MNHEY and CDR2 SMNVEV (reference sequence).

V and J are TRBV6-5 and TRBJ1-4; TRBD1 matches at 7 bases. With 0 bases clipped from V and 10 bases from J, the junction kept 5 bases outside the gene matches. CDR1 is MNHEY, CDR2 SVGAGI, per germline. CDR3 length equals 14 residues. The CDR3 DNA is TGTGCCAGCAGTTACTCGACAGGGTCAGGAAAACTGTTTTTT. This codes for CASSYSTGSGKLFF.

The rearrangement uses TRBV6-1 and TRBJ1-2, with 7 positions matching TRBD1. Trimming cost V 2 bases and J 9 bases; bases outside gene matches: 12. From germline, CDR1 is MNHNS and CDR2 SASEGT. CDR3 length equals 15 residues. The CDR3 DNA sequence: TGTGCCAGCAGTGAAATTAATACATACAGGGGTAGCTACACCTTC. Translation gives CASSEINTYRGSYTF.

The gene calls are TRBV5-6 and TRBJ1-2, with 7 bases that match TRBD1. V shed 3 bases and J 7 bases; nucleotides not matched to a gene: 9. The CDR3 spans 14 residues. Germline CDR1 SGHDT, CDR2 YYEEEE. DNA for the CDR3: TGTGCCAGCAGCTGGGGAAGGACAGGAGGTGGCTACACCTTC. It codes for CASSWGRTGGGYTF.

In DNA form, the CDR3 reads TGTGCCAGCAGCTCCACCCCGGGACAGGGAGATTACGAGCAGTACTTC. Its protein is CASSSTPGQGDYEQYF. This chain links TRBV5-6 with TRBJ2-7; TRBD1 matches 9 bases. Germline assignment: CDR1 SGHDT and CDR2 YYEEEE. The CDR3 loop spans 16 amino acids. J lost 4 bases, V lost 3 bases, and 11 bases had no gene match.

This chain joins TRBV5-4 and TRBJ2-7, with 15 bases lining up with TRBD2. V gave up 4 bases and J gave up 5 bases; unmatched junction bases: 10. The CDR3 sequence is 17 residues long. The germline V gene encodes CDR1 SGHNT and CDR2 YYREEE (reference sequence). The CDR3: CASSPRRGLAGGHEQYF. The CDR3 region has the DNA TGTGCCAGCAGCCCGAGACGGGGACTAGCGGGAGGACACGAGCAGTACTTC.

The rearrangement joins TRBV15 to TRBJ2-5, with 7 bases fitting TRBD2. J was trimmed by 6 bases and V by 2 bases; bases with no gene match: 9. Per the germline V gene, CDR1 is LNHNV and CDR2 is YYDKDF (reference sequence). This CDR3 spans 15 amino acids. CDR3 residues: CATSRRGVVPQTQYF. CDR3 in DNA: TGTGCCACCAGCAGACGGGGGGTAGTACCCCAGACCCAGTACTTC.

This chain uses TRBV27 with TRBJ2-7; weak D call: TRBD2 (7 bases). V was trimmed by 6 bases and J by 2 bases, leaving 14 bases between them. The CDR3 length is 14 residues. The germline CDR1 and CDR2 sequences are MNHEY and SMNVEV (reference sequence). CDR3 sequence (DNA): TGTGCCAGCAGCCAAGGGGGGGCCGCCTACGAGCAGTACTTC. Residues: CASSQGGAAYEQYF.